These 15 T cell receptor beta chains share one sample of origin, sequenced in a study of circulating CD8 cells and anti-PD-1 response in melanoma. Each library started from roughly 15 ng of total RNA using the QIAseq Immune Repertoire TCR panel. Each CDR3 protein is one row after TCRdb ran MiXCR on the reads. The repertoire holds around 940 distinct CDR3 sequences, with roughly 7.4% as singletons. From live CD3+CD8+TCRalphabeta+ cells, four PD-1 and/or TIGIT subsets were sorted. This sample comprised CD8+ T cells from PBMCs, obtained at baseline or after one month of anti-PD-1 therapy (not recorded which). These receptors all stem from a human donor with melanoma.

Judged by abundance, this clonotype is large (0.1 to 1%). V gene TRBV5-6 combines with J gene TRBJ2-7, with D hard to call. This CDR3 spans 13 amino acids. The germline V gene has CDR1 SGHDT and CDR2 YYEEEE. Trimming shortened V by 5 bases and J by 1 base, and 10 bases separated the two germline ends. CDR3 region: CASSAGPSYEQYF. CDR3 nucleotide sequence: TGTGCCAGCAGTGCCGGGCCGTCCTACGAGCAGTACTTC.

This clonotype qualifies as large. V gene TRBV5-5 combines with J gene TRBJ2-7; TRBD1 aligns across 9 bases. V shed 3 bases, J shed 1 base, and the junction held 8 bases outside the gene matches. This CDR3 is built from 16 residues. Germline V gene sequence: CDR1 SGHKS, CDR2 YYEKEE (reference sequence). CDR3 sequence (DNA): TGTGCCAGCAGCTCCCTATTACAGGGGGCTTCCTACGAGCAGTACTTC. Encoded protein: CASSSLLQGASYEQYF.

By share, this clonotype ranks as medium-sized. CDR3 nucleotide sequence: TGTGCCAGCAGTCGACAGGGACTAAGCAATCAGCCCCAGCATTTT. It specifies CASSRQGLSNQPQHF. The chain joins TRBV2 to TRBJ1-5; TRBD1 matches 7 bases. V lost 5 bases and J lost 1; bases outside the gene matches: 5. Germline V gene lookup returns CDR1 SNHLY and CDR2 FYNNEI. The CDR3 contains 15 residues. The full variable domain, its missing parts supplied by reference TRBV2 and TRBJ1-5, is EPEVTQTPSHQVTQMGQEVILRCVPISNHLYFYWYRQILGQKVEFLVSFYNNEISEKSEIFDDQFSVERPDGSNFTLKIRSTKLEDSAMYFCASSRQGLSNQPQHFGDGTRLSIL.

This clonotype is classed as large. V usage is TRBV20-1 and J usage is TRBJ2-5; 15 bases fit TRBD2. The J segment lost 4 bases and the V segment lost 5 bases, leaving 5 bases of the junction unmatched. Germline V gives CDR1 DFQATT, CDR2 SNEGSKA (reference sequence). The CDR3 totals 15 residues. The CDR3 sequence: CSAARTSGGAETQYF. The DNA for the CDR3 is TGCAGTGCTGCCCGGACTAGCGGGGGGGCAGAGACCCAGTACTTC.

This clonotype is medium-sized within its sample. The chain has TRBV24-1 and TRBJ2-3, with TRBD2 as a possible D gene (6 bases). The CDR3 covers 16 residues. Trimming removed 4 bases from V and 6 bases from J, with 19 bases in between. The germline V gene encodes CDR1 KGHDR and CDR2 SFDVKD. This CDR3 is CATSDPGLPRSDTQYF. Here the CDR3 DNA reads TGTGCCACCAGTGACCCGGGACTCCCTAGGTCCGATACGCAGTATTTT.

This clonotype has just a few counts. This chain joins TRBV12-3 or TRBV12-4 and TRBJ2-5; 15 nucleotides match TRBD2. Trimming removed 4 bases from V and 4 bases from J; junction bases left unmatched: 10. This CDR3 region has 18 residues. Here the CDR3 reads CASSSPWTSGGAGETQYF. CDR3 DNA: TGTGCCAGCAGTTCTCCCTGGACTAGCGGGGGGGCAGGAGAGACCCAGTACTTC.

This clonotype is medium-sized by share. This chain connects TRBV20-1 to TRBJ1-1; 7 nucleotides line up with TRBD1. The CDR3 has 14 residues. CDR1 is DFQATT and CDR2 is SNEGSKA in the germline V gene (reference sequence). V shed 1 base, J shed 2 bases, and the junction held 4 bases outside the gene matches. This chain's CDR3 is CSARGDSYNTEAFF. In DNA, the CDR3 is TGCAGTGCTAGAGGGGACAGCTATAACACTGAAGCTTTCTTT.

By proportion, this clonotype is large. This rearrangement joins TRBV4-2 to TRBJ2-7, with a tentative D call TRBD1 (6 bases). CDR1 is LGHNA, CDR2 YNFKEQ, per germline. Trimming pared 1 base from V and 5 bases from J, leaving 15 bases between. The CDR3 runs to 15 residues. This chain's CDR3 is CASSQGPGQLDEQYF. In nucleotides, the CDR3 is TGTGCCAGCAGCCAAGGGCCAGGACAGCTCGACGAGCAGTACTTC.

This clonotype is labeled as medium-sized. The rearrangement joins TRBV29-1 to TRBJ1-5; D is ambiguous. This CDR3 contains 14 residues. Germline CDR1 is SQVTM and CDR2 is ANQGSEA. V was cut by 3 bases and J by 4 bases, with 13 bases left in between. The CDR3 spells CSVETEGENQPQHF. DNA for the CDR3: TGCAGCGTTGAGACTGAGGGCGAAAATCAGCCCCAGCATTTT.

This clonotype is large (0.1 to 1%) in the sample. This rearrangement joins TRBV28 to TRBJ2-7; D not certain. CDR1 and CDR2 (germline): MDHEN, SYDVKM. Between the trimmed V and J ends, which lost 5 bases and 3 bases, there was a span of 8 bases. The CDR3 runs to 12 residues. DNA of the CDR3: TGTGCCAGCAGTACGAATCGCTACGAGCAGTACTTC. This codes for CASSTNRYEQYF.

This clonotype was seen a few times. This chain links TRBV18 with TRBJ2-1; D is undetermined. The CDR3 loop spans 16 amino acids. Germline-derived CDR1 and CDR2 are KGHSH and LQKENI. Trimming took off 1 base at V and 0 bases at J, with 10 bases between the two ends. Here the CDR3 DNA reads TGTGCCAGCTCACCACAGGGTCCACCCTCCTACAATGAGCAGTTCTTC. This translates into CASSPQGPPSYNEQFF.

The chain has TRBV20-1 and TRBJ2-5; D perhaps matches TRBD2 (6 bases). This CDR3 is 13 amino acids long. Germline-derived CDR1 and CDR2 are DFQATT and SNEGSKA (reference sequence). V was shortened by 1 base and J by 0 bases, with 6 bases between the two germline ends. The CDR3, as DNA: TGCAGTGCTAGAGGGGACTACCAAGAGACCCAGTACTTC. This translates into CSARGDYQETQYF.

Relative to its sample, this clonotype is medium-sized. This chain joins TRBV4-1 and TRBJ2-6; D call uncertain. There are 14 residues in the CDR3. The ends were cut back, 4 bases at V and 2 bases at J, with 6 bases in the middle. The germline V gene has CDR1 MGHRA and CDR2 YSYEKL. The CDR3 protein is CASSLGAGANVLTF. The CDR3 nucleotides are TGCGCCAGCAGCCTAGGAGCTGGGGCCAACGTCCTGACTTTC.

By proportion, this clonotype is medium-sized. The V gene is TRBV27, the J gene TRBJ2-3; the D gene is possibly TRBD1 (7 bases). Germline V CDR1 and CDR2: MNHEY, SMNVEV (reference sequence). V was shortened by 7 bases and J by 5 bases, with 19 bases between the two germline ends. The CDR3 has 15 residues. The CDR3 region has the DNA TGTGCCAGCACCCGGGTCCAGGGGGAGGTAGATACGCAGTATTTT. This translates into CASTRVQGEVDTQYF.

This clonotype is categorized as medium-sized (0.01 to 0.1%). The chain links TRBV5-1 to TRBJ2-1; no clear D gene. V lost 4 bases to trimming and J lost 5 bases, with 19 bases between them. The CDR3 length is 16 residues. Germline assignment: CDR1 SGHRS and CDR2 YFSETQ. The CDR3 DNA reads as TGCGCCAGCAGCCTCAAATGGGGATCCTTGGACAATGAGCAGTTCTTC. Its translation is CASSLKWGSLDNEQFF.